A selection of T cell receptor beta chains follows, all from one sample in a study of T-cell reconstitution after alpha-beta-depleted transplantation in children. MiXCR, run by TCRdb on the PCR reads, gives a single entry per CDR3 protein. This table has hundreds of thousands of distinct CDR3 sequences, around 12% appearing once. Sequenced here: PBMCs from the stem cell graft donor, sampled from the stem cell graft. Receptor source: a human donor who donated a stem cell graft to a child with acute lymphoblastic leukemia. CDR3s include the opening cysteine and the closing phenylalanine or tryptophan. D genes are given only for firm matches. Clone size is given for some rows only: seen once, a few or many times, or a class if the clone is expanded.

size,D,V,J,DNA,CDR3
few,-,TRBV29-1,TRBJ1-1,TGCAGCGTTGACAAAGCCGGCGACAGGGAAGCTTTCTTT,CSVDKAGDREAFF
-,-,TRBV4-1,TRBJ1-5,TGCGCCAGCACCCAGGTGGGTGGGAGTCAGCCCCAGCATTTT,CASTQVGGSQPQHF
-,TRBD1,TRBV20-1,TRBJ2-7,TGCAGTGCGAACGACAGGGCTCACGAGCAGTACTTC,CSANDRAHEQYF
many,-,TRBV5-6,TRBJ1-2,TGTGCCAGCAGCCCGTCAGCTGGCTATGGCTACACCTTC,CASSPSAGYGYTF
many,-,TRBV9,TRBJ2-3,TGTGCCTCAAACGGGGGTGGAAGCACAGATACGCAGTATTTT,CASNGGGSTDTQYF
many,-,TRBV20-1,TRBJ2-3,TGCAGTGCCACACTGCAGGGAGGTGCAGATACGCAGTATTTT,CSATLQGGADTQYF
many,TRBD2,TRBV15,TRBJ2-7,TGTGCCACCAGCAGAGATCTTCTGTTGGAGCGGGGTACCTACGAGCAGTACTTC,CATSRDLLLERGTYEQYF
many,TRBD1,TRBV5-1,TRBJ1-1,TGCGCCAGCAGCCAGGGGGGGCGGACTGAAGCTTTCTTT,CASSQGGRTEAFF
many,TRBD1,TRBV20-1,TRBJ2-7,TGCAGTGCTATTATACAGGGGCCCTACGAGCAGTACTTC,CSAIIQGPYEQYF
many,-,TRBV12-3/TRBV12-4,TRBJ1-5,TGTGCCAGCAGTTTAGGAAGGGTGGATCAGCCCCAGCATTTT,CASSLGRVDQPQHF
many,-,TRBV7-8,TRBJ2-3,TGTGCCAGCGGGGTCAAGCGAGCTAGCACAGATACGCAGTATTTT,CASGVKRASTDTQYF
-,-,TRBV3-1,TRBJ2-1,TGTGCCAGCACCCAAGAAAAGGTTGTTCGGAGAAACAATGAGCAGTTCTTC,CASTQEKVVRRNNEQFF
many,-,TRBV4-2,TRBJ2-5,TGTGCCAGCAGCCTACAGGCGGAGACCCAGTACTTC,CASSLQAETQYF
many,TRBD1,TRBV20-1,TRBJ1-3,TGCAGTGCTAGAGCTCCGGGACAGGCGGTTGGAAACACCATATATTTT,CSARAPGQAVGNTIYF
many,-,TRBV4-3,TRBJ2-2,TGCGCCAGCAGCCTCGGGGCGGCAGGTGGAAACACCGGGGAGCTGTTTTTT,CASSLGAAGGNTGELFF
many,-,TRBV7-2,TRBJ1-2,TGTGCCAGCAGCTTAGCGACGGGGTGGGGGGCTTCCCACTATGGCTACACCTTC,CASSLATGWGASHYGYTF
many,-,TRBV4-3,TRBJ2-2,TGCGCCAGCAGGTCAAAGGGGACCGGGGAGCTGTTTTTT,CASRSKGTGELFF
few,-,TRBV10-1,TRBJ2-7,TGCGCCAGCAGTGAGTCGAAACGGGGGGCAATCCACGAGCAGTACTTC,CASSESKRGAIHEQYF
-,TRBD2,TRBV30,TRBJ2-2,TGTGCCTGGAGTACGCGGACTAGCGCCGGTAGAACCGGGGAGCTGTTTTTT,CAWSTRTSAGRTGELFF
many,TRBD2,TRBV20-1,TRBJ2-1,TGCAGTGCTAGCCGCCTAGCGGGAGTAGAGCAGTTCTTC,CSASRLAGVEQFF
many,-,TRBV12-3/TRBV12-4,TRBJ2-7,TGTGCCAGCAGAGGGGACATCGGGGAGGAGCAGTACTTC,CASRGDIGEEQYF
many,-,TRBV6-5,TRBJ2-7,TGTGCCAGCAGTTACGCACCGACAGGTGACGAGCAGTACTTC,CASSYAPTGDEQYF
many,-,TRBV20-1,TRBJ2-4,TGCAGTGCTGGAGGCAGGGGTCTTTCCAAAAACATTCAGTACTTC,CSAGGRGLSKNIQYF
many,TRBD1,TRBV7-9,TRBJ2-7,TGTGCCAGCAGCCTAAGGGACAGGAGCTACGAGCAGTACTTC,CASSLRDRSYEQYF
few,TRBD2,TRBV11-2,TRBJ2-1,TGTGCCAGCAGCATCGGGACTAACAATGAGCAGTTCTTC,CASSIGTNNEQFF
many,-,TRBV10-2,TRBJ2-7,TGCGCCAGCAGTGAAAGACAGCTCCTCTACGAGCAGTACTTC,CASSERQLLYEQYF
many,-,TRBV4-3,TRBJ1-5,TGCGCCAGCAGCCAAGATCGTGGGTTTCAGCCCCAGCATTTT,CASSQDRGFQPQHF
many,TRBD1,TRBV12-3/TRBV12-4,TRBJ2-7,TGTGCCAGCAGGAGGGGACAGGTTCTTAACGAGCAGTACTTC,CASRRGQVLNEQYF
few,TRBD1,TRBV6-1,TRBJ2-5,TGTGCCAGCAAACCCGGACAGGGCGAGGCGGAGACCCAGTACTTC,CASKPGQGEAETQYF
many,-,TRBV5-1,TRBJ1-3,TGCGCCAGCAGCTTAGGCCAGACCTCCTTCTCTGGAAACACCATATATTTT,CASSLGQTSFSGNTIYF
many,-,TRBV27,TRBJ1-1,TGTGCCAGTAGTTTTGGACAGATGAACACTGAAGCTTTCTTT,CASSFGQMNTEAFF
many,-,TRBV7-2,TRBJ2-7,TGTGCCAGCAGCTTTGGAAAAAGCTCCTACGAGCAGTACTTC,CASSFGKSSYEQYF
many,-,TRBV28,TRBJ2-2,TGTGCCAGCAGGGCAGGGGTTGGGGGATACACCGGGGAGCTGTTTTTT,CASRAGVGGYTGELFF
many,TRBD1,TRBV20-1,TRBJ2-5,TGCAGTGCTAGAGGGACAGGGGGCACAGAGACCCAGTACTTC,CSARGTGGTETQYF
-,TRBD1,TRBV5-1,TRBJ2-4,TGCGCCAGCAGCTTGGAATCGACAGGGGCGGACATTCAGTACTTC,CASSLESTGADIQYF
-,-,TRBV5-6,TRBJ2-5,TGTGTCAGCAGCCCCGCCCCGTTGGTAGGGGAGACCCAGTACTTC,CVSSPAPLVGETQYF
many,-,TRBV4-3,TRBJ1-6,TGCGCCAGCAGCCATAACGACAATTCACCCCTCCACTTT,CASSHNDNSPLHF
many,TRBD2,TRBV20-1,TRBJ2-1,TGCAGTGCTGAGGAGACTAGCGGGTTCTACAATGAGCAGTTCTTC,CSAEETSGFYNEQFF
-,-,TRBV15,TRBJ1-1,TGTGCCACCAGCAGTAACCGGGGCCCAGCCTGGGCTTTCTTT,CATSSNRGPAWAFF
few,TRBD1,TRBV20-1,TRBJ2-3,TGCAGTGCTCAGAGACAGGGCCCTATCACAGATACGCAGTATTTT,CSAQRQGPITDTQYF
many,-,TRBV7-9,TRBJ2-3,TGTGCCAGCAGCCATGGGAATGATGGGCCTCTTTTT,CASSHGNDGPLF
many,-,TRBV6-1,TRBJ1-5,TGTGCCAGCAGGACGGAGAGATTGGCACCCCAGCATTTT,CASRTERLAPQHF
many,-,TRBV7-9,TRBJ2-3,TGTGCCAGCAGCTTAAACGTGCGGGATACGATCACAGATACGCAGTATTTT,CASSLNVRDTITDTQYF
many,-,TRBV29-1,TRBJ1-2,TGCAGCGCTGGGGGGTATGGCTACACCTTC,CSAGGYGYTF
many,-,TRBV11-2,TRBJ1-1,TGTGCCAGCAGCAACCCGGGAACCCTGAACACTGAAGCTTTCTTT,CASSNPGTLNTEAFF
-,TRBD2,TRBV7-8,TRBJ2-3,TGTGCCAGCAGCTTGCCCCTACTAGCGGGTGACGACCGTACGCAGTATTTT,CASSLPLLAGDDRTQYF
few,TRBD2,TRBV27,TRBJ2-5,TGTGCCAGCAGCCTTTCGGGACTAGCGGGCGAGACCCAGTACTTC,CASSLSGLAGETQYF
many,TRBD1,TRBV5-1,TRBJ2-7,TGCGCCAGCAGCTTGGACGGGGACAGACTCTACGAGCAGTACTTC,CASSLDGDRLYEQYF
few,TRBD1,TRBV6-2/TRBV6-3,TRBJ1-5,TGTGCCAGCAGTTACTCCTCAGGGGGAGGACAGCCCCAGCATTTT,CASSYSSGGGQPQHF
many,TRBD1,TRBV28,TRBJ2-7,TGTGCCAGCAAGGACAGGGCGTTCTACGAGCAGTACTTC,CASKDRAFYEQYF
few,-,TRBV27,TRBJ2-7,TGTGCCAGCAGTTTATGGGGATCCGAGCAGTACTTC,CASSLWGSEQYF